Shown below are 30 T cell receptor beta chains from a single sample sequenced in a study of cytomegalovirus exposure and HLA in healthy donors. 60 Vbeta and 13 Jbeta primers were used in PCR. TCRdb keeps only in-frame clones here, not all; method: immunoSEQ multiplex PCR. The sample includes 80,000 or so clones, around 78% of them seen just once. The sequenced sample was PBMCs. Every receptor here comes from a man between 40 and 49 years old in good health and CMV-seronegative.

This chain uses TRBV6-5 with TRBJ1-5, with D unclear. Germline CDR1 and CDR2: MNHEY and SVGAGI. The CDR3 is made up of 11 amino acids. V was trimmed by 4 bases and J by 5 bases, leaving 3 bases between them. Written as DNA, the CDR3 is TGTGCCAGCAGTTCATATCAGCCCCAGCATTTT. Translation gives CASSSYQPQHF.

The chain has TRBV11-2 and TRBJ1-2; 8 positions match TRBD1. From germline, CDR1 is SGHAT and CDR2 FQNNGV. The CDR3 sequence is 16 residues long. The V gene end was trimmed by 1 base and the J gene end by 2 bases; junction bases not matched to a gene: 6. In DNA, the CDR3 is TGTGCCAGCAGCTTAGCGGGCAGGGGGCCGAACTATGGCTACACCTTC. Translated, it gives CASSLAGRGPNYGYTF. The full variable domain, with the rest looked up from reference TRBV11-2 and TRBJ1-2, is EAGVAQSPRYKIIEKRQSVAFWCNPISGHATLYWYQQILGQGPKLLIQFQNNGVVDDSQLPKDRFSAERLKGVDSTLKIQPAKLEDSAVYLCASSLAGRGPNYGYTFGSGTRLTVV.

This clone was counted a few times. V is TRBV7-2 and J is TRBJ2-3, with TRBD1 as a possible D gene (6 bases). Germline values: CDR1 SGHTA, CDR2 FQGNSA. V was cut by 11 bases and J by 0 bases, with 12 bases left in between. The CDR3 sequence is 13 residues long. The CDR3 bases are TGTGCCTCAATTCAGGGGAGCACAGATACGCAGTATTTT. This translates into CASIQGSTDTQYF. Full variable domain (outside the CDR3, taken from reference TRBV7-2 and TRBJ2-3): GAGVSQSPSNKVTEKGKDVELRCDPISGHTALYWYRQSLGQGLEFLIYFQGNSAPDKSGLPSDRFSAERTGGSVSTLTIQRTQQEDSAVYLCASIQGSTDTQYFGPGTRLTVL.

This rearrangement joins TRBV2 to TRBJ2-1; 9 bases match TRBD1. CDR3 size: 15 residues. Germline V CDR1 and CDR2: SNHLY, FYNNEI. V was pared by 6 bases and J by 1 base, with 4 bases of the junction left unmatched. DNA of the CDR3: TGTGCCAGCAGCTTACAGGGGGCTTCCTACAATGAGCAGTTCTTC. Its translation is CASSLQGASYNEQFF.

This clone was recorded a few times. The chain has TRBV5-8 and TRBJ2-6, with D maybe TRBD1 (6 bases). With 1 base removed from V and 5 bases from J, the gap between germline ends came to 16 bases. CDR3 length equals 17 residues. Germline CDR1 SGHTS, CDR2 YDEGEE. The CDR3 loop is CASSLQKQGLRANVLTF. DNA for the CDR3: TGTGCCAGCAGCTTGCAAAAACAGGGCCTAAGGGCCAACGTCCTGACTTTC.

The chain couples TRBV7-9 to TRBJ2-5, with 7 bases aligning to TRBD2. The J call may be in error: the DNA end matches TRBJ2-7 better. Germline loops: CDR1 SEHNR, CDR2 FQNEAQ (reference sequence). The CDR3 is 14 residues long. CDR3 sequence reads: CASSPTGGDYEQYF. For the CDR3, the DNA is TGTGCCAGCAGCCCCACGGGGGGAGACTACGAGCAGTACTTC.

This rearrangement joins TRBV5-1 to TRBJ2-3, with a weak D call TRBD2 (6 bases). Deletions cut 4 bases from V and 2 bases from J, with 17 bases between. CDR3 length: 16 residues. CDR1 is SGHRS, CDR2 YFSETQ, per germline. CDR3 DNA sequence: TGCGCCAGCAGCCCCAATGGGGGGATTTTCACAGATACGCAGTATTTT. Translated, it gives CASSPNGGIFTDTQYF.

The genes are TRBV5-1 and TRBJ1-2, with D hard to call. With 0 bases removed from V and 2 bases from J, the gap between germline ends came to 11 bases. The CDR3 consists of 15 residues. Germline CDR1 and CDR2: SGHRS and YFSETQ. For the CDR3, the DNA is TGCGCCAGCAGCTTGGCCCTGGCGGCAAACTATGGCTACACCTTC. It yields the protein CASSLALAANYGYTF.

The chain links TRBV10-3 to TRBJ1-5; TRBD1 is a possible D gene (5 bases). V was pared by 2 bases and J by 7 bases, with 12 bases between. Germline CDR1 reads ENHRY; CDR2 reads SYGVKD. The CDR3 length is 14 residues. The CDR3 DNA reads TGTGCCATCAGTGAGGTCGGGGGTGGCCAGCCCCAGCATTTT. Its translation: CAISEVGGGQPQHF.

This clone appeared a single time. This chain's CDR3 is CASESGGGDTQYF. The CDR3 nucleotides are TGTGCCAGCGAAAGCGGGGGAGGGGATACGCAGTATTTT. This rearrangement joins TRBV6-1 to TRBJ2-3; 8 nucleotides align to TRBD2. Germline loops: CDR1 MNHNS, CDR2 SASEGT. The V segment lost 8 bases and the J segment 6 bases; nucleotides outside the gene matches: 7. The CDR3 consists of 13 residues.

The genes are TRBV2 and TRBJ2-5; D may be TRBD1 (5 bases). Germline assignment: CDR1 SNHLY and CDR2 FYNNEI. V lost 7 bases to trimming and J lost 1 base, with 7 bases between them. This CDR3 spans 12 amino acids. The CDR3 loop is CASTQVQETQYF. The CDR3 DNA is TGTGCCAGCACACAGGTCCAAGAGACCCAGTACTTC.

The chain has TRBV6-1 and TRBJ1-5, with 8 bases aligning to TRBD1. J lost 6 bases, V lost 5 bases, and 3 bases had no gene match. The CDR3 is 13 amino acids. Germline V gives CDR1 MNHNS, CDR2 SASEGT. CDR3 coding DNA: TGTGCCAGCAGTACAGGGGGAGGTCAGCCCCAGCATTTT. The encoded protein is CASSTGGGQPQHF.

The chain recombines TRBV6-4 with TRBJ2-1, with 7 bases aligning to TRBD2. The CDR3 consists of 16 residues. Germline loops: CDR1 MRHNA, CDR2 SNTAGT. The V segment lost 4 bases and the J segment 0 bases; nucleotides outside the gene matches: 6. The CDR3 here is CASSVGRGDSYNEQFF. CDR3 sequence (DNA): TGTGCCAGCAGTGTTGGGAGGGGTGACTCCTACAATGAGCAGTTCTTC.

The rearrangement uses TRBV4-1 and TRBJ1-2; 7 bases line up with TRBD1. Germline CDR1 is MGHRA and CDR2 is YSYEKL. This CDR3 has 16 amino acids. The V and J ends lost 0 bases and 2 bases, in that order; junction bases with no gene match: 6. The CDR3 is CASSQDRDSENYGYTF. In nucleotides, the CDR3 is TGCGCCAGCAGCCAAGATAGGGACAGCGAGAACTATGGCTACACCTTC.

This clone was recorded at least ten times. This sequence joins TRBV6-5 and TRBJ2-3; D might be TRBD2 (5 bases). Between the trimmed V and J ends, which lost 0 bases and 9 bases, there was a span of 10 bases. Per germline, CDR1 MNHEY and CDR2 SVGAGI. CDR3 length: 13 amino acids. The CDR3 reads CASSYSKERTQYF. The CDR3, as DNA: TGTGCCAGCAGTTACTCGAAAGAGCGGACGCAGTATTTT.

This chain joins TRBV7-3 and TRBJ1-2; the match to TRBD1 covers 11 bases. Germline CDR1 and CDR2: SGHTA and FQGTGA. The CDR3 consists of 18 residues. V was clipped by 1 base and J by 1 base; unmatched bases: 8. The CDR3 coding sequence is TGTGCCAGCAGCTTAAACCCCGGACAGGGGGCCCTTAACTATGGCTACACCTTC. Residues: CASSLNPGQGALNYGYTF.

CDR3 region: CAISSQGDYGYTF. CDR3 coding DNA: TGTGCCATCAGCTCACAGGGGGACTATGGCTACACCTTC. The chain uses TRBV10-3 and TRBJ1-2; TRBD1 matches at 8 bases. There are 13 residues in the CDR3. Germline V gene lookup returns CDR1 ENHRY and CDR2 SYGVKD. The V gene end was trimmed by 6 bases and the J gene end by 3 bases; junction bases not matched to a gene: 3.

The chain carries TRBV19 and TRBJ1-1; D gene unclear. The CDR3 loop spans 15 amino acids. The germline V gene encodes CDR1 LNHDA and CDR2 SQIVND (reference sequence). Trimming removed 6 bases at V and 8 bases at J, with 22 bases between. The CDR3 DNA reads TGTGCCAGTAGGGGGAGGAGGCTGATGACCCCCGAAGCTTTCTTT. Amino acids: CASRGRRLMTPEAFF.

Turning to this clone: The junction does not match germline at one end; this may be a read error. The V and J genes are TRBV27 and TRBJ1-6; 7 nucleotides line up with TRBD1. Germline values: CDR1 MNHEY, CDR2 SMNVEV (reference sequence). This CDR3 spans 17 amino acids. This CDR3 reads CASRFNRQGIYNSPLHF. In nucleotides, the CDR3 is TGTGCCAGCCGTTTCAATCGACAGGGTATATATAATTCACCCCTCCACTTT.

The chain combines TRBV7-2 with TRBJ2-3; no reliable D call. CDR3 size: 12 residues. The V end lost 4 bases, the J end lost 5 bases, and 7 bases lay between the germline ends. The germline V gene encodes CDR1 SGHTA and CDR2 FQGNSA. The CDR3 region is CASSSYGDTQYF. DNA of the CDR3: TGTGCCAGCAGCTCCTATGGAGATACGCAGTATTTT. The variable domain in full, completed from reference TRBV7-2 and TRBJ2-3, reads GAGVSQSPSNKVTEKGKDVELRCDPISGHTALYWYRQSLGQGLEFLIYFQGNSAPDKSGLPSDRFSAERTGGSVSTLTIQRTQQEDSAVYLCASSSYGDTQYFGPGTRLTVL.

This clone was counted between two and nine times. V and J are TRBV5-1 and TRBJ2-5; 8 bases map to TRBD1. The J call may be in error: the DNA end matches TRBJ2-7 better. Germline values: CDR1 SGHRS, CDR2 YFSETQ. This CDR3 comprises 14 residues. The CDR3 DNA reads TGCGCCAGCAGCCCGGACAGGGTTCCCTACGAGCAGTACTTC. This encodes CASSPDRVPYEQYF.

The rearrangement uses TRBV11-3 and TRBJ2-1; D not certain. Germline-derived CDR1 and CDR2 are SGHNT and YENEEA. The CDR3 sequence is 14 residues long. V lost 7 bases to trimming and J lost 5 bases, with 15 bases between them. The CDR3 spells CASTYTAGDNEQFF. Written as DNA, the CDR3 is TGTGCCAGCACCTATACGGCAGGCGACAATGAGCAGTTCTTC.

The V gene is TRBV27, the J gene TRBJ2-5, with 8 bases lining up with TRBD1. V shed 3 bases, J shed 5 bases, and the junction held 8 bases outside the gene matches. The germline V gene has CDR1 MNHEY and CDR2 SMNVEV (reference sequence). The CDR3 is made up of 15 amino acids. The CDR3 sequence: CASSLYSGQGETQYF. CDR3 nucleotides: TGTGCCAGCAGTTTGTATTCTGGACAGGGTGAGACCCAGTACTTC.

The rearrangement joins TRBV5-1 to TRBJ2-3; D gene ambiguous. The CDR3 runs to 14 residues. V gave up 0 bases and J gave up 5 bases, with 10 bases separating them. Germline values: CDR1 SGHRS, CDR2 YFSETQ. The CDR3 protein is CASSLGLNGDTQYF. CDR3 DNA: TGCGCCAGCAGCTTGGGCCTTAACGGAGATACGCAGTATTTT.

The rearrangement joins TRBV27 to TRBJ2-6; D possibly corresponds to TRBD2 (6 bases). Per germline, CDR1 MNHEY and CDR2 SMNVEV (reference sequence). Trimming stripped 5 bases from V and 4 bases from J, with 12 bases between. The CDR3 runs 15 residues. CDR3 amino acids: CASSQPRGGANVLTF. DNA of the CDR3: TGTGCCAGCAGTCAACCTCGGGGGGGGGCCAACGTCCTGACTTTC.

This chain links TRBV5-6 with TRBJ2-5; 8 positions agree with TRBD2. The end of the DNA is better explained by TRBJ2-7, so the J call may be wrong. This CDR3 has 15 amino acids. CDR1 is SGHDT, CDR2 YYEEEE, per germline. The CDR3 DNA sequence: TGTGCCAGCAGCTTGGCGGGACTAGATGTCTACGAGCAGTACTTC. Translation gives CASSLAGLDVYEQYF.

The CDR3 coding sequence is TGTGCCAGCAGTGGCACCTCCGGAGGAACCGGGGAGCTGTTTTTT. Translated: CASSGTSGGTGELFF. V is TRBV28 and J is TRBJ2-2; TRBD2 might be the D (5 bases). Germline V CDR1 and CDR2: MDHEN, SYDVKM. The CDR3 extends over 15 amino acids. With 5 bases removed from V and 5 bases from J, the gap between germline ends came to 15 bases. Using reference TRBV28 and TRBJ2-2 for the parts outside the CDR3, the full variable domain is DVKVTQSSRYLVKRTGEKVFLECVQDMDHENMFWYRQDPGLGLRLIYFSYDVKMKEKGDIPEGYSVSREKKERFSLILESASTNQTSMYLCASSGTSGGTGELFFGEGSRLTVL.

With respect to this clone: One end of the junction is discordant with germline, which a read error may explain. The J gene is TRBJ2-3, the V gene TRBV7-9, with 8 bases lining up with TRBD1. The CDR3 loop spans 14 amino acids. Germline-derived CDR1 and CDR2 are SEHNR and FQNEAQ (reference sequence). CDR3 in DNA: TGTTCCAGCAGCTTCGGGACAGGCCCTGATACGCAGTATTTT. It yields the protein CSSSFGTGPDTQYF.

The chain recombines TRBV6-4 with TRBJ2-1; the match to TRBD2 covers 13 bases. Trimming took 2 bases from V and 4 from J; bases not matched to a gene: 8. CDR1 is MRHNA, CDR2 SNTAGT, per germline. This CDR3 is built from 18 residues. In DNA form, the CDR3 reads TGTGCCAGCAGTGACCGGGGGGGGACTAGCGGGAAGTACAATGAGCAGTTCTTC. It specifies CASSDRGGTSGKYNEQFF.

The chain joins TRBV6-5 to TRBJ1-2, with 9 bases lining up with TRBD1. Germline-derived CDR1 and CDR2 are MNHEY and SVGAGI. With V trimmed by 0 bases and J by 4 bases, 3 bases remained unmatched. The CDR3 consists of 15 residues. The CDR3 sequence is CASSYSGTGTYGYTF. Written as DNA, the CDR3 is TGTGCCAGCAGTTACTCTGGGACAGGGACCTATGGCTACACCTTC.